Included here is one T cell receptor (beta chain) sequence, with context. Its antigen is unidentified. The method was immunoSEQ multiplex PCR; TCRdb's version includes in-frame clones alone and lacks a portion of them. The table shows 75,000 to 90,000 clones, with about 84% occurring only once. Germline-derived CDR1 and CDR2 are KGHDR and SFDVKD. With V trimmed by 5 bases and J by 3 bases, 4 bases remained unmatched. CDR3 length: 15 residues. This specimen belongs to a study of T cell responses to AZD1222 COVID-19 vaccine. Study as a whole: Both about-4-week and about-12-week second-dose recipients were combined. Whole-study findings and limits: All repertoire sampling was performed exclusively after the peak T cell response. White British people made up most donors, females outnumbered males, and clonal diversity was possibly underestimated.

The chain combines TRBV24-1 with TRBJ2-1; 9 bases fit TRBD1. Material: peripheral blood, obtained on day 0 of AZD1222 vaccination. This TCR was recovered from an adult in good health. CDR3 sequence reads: CATSGGQGIYNEQFF. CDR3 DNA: TGTGCCACCAGTGGGGGACAGGGAATCTACAATGAGCAGTTCTTC.